The 28 T cell receptor beta chains given below trace back to one sample, sequenced in a study of blood T cell repertoires in COVID-19. The method was immunoSEQ multiplex PCR; TCRdb's version includes in-frame clones alone and lacks a portion of them. The repertoire holds some 180,000 clones, with 81% as singletons. Sequenced material: peripheral blood. All receptors come from a woman of 80 years or more with COVID-19, enrolled during active disease.

The gene calls are TRBV12-3 or TRBV12-4 and TRBJ1-5; D uncertain. CDR3 length: 12 amino acids. V dropped 3 bases and J dropped 5 bases, with 5 bases sitting between them. For the CDR3, the DNA is TGTGCCAGCAGTTTCGGGGATCAGCCCCAGCATTTT. This encodes CASSFGDQPQHF.

The chain recombines TRBV9 with TRBJ2-3, with D possibly TRBD1 on 6 matching bases. The CDR3 covers 16 residues. V lost 4 bases and J 0 bases, leaving 15 bases between the germline ends. Germline V gene data show CDR1 as SGDLS and CDR2 as YYNGEE. This CDR3 reads CASSSYRALSTDTQYF. In DNA, the CDR3 is TGTGCCAGCAGCTCCTACAGGGCCCTTAGCACAGATACGCAGTATTTT.

The rearrangement links TRBV15 to TRBJ1-2, with a tentative D call TRBD1 (5 bases). CDR1 LNHNV and CDR2 YYDKDF come from the germline V gene (reference sequence). V was clipped by 0 bases and J by 3 bases, with 14 bases between them. The CDR3 sequence is 16 residues long. The CDR3 loop is CATSRDHGAVDYGYTF. As DNA, the CDR3 is TGTGCCACCAGCAGAGATCATGGGGCGGTGGACTATGGCTACACCTTC.

V is TRBV3-1 (or the pseudogene TRBV3-2) and J is TRBJ1-2, with 7 bases fitting TRBD1. V was pared by 4 bases and J by 8 bases, with 4 bases of the junction left unmatched. Germline V CDR1 and CDR2: LGHDT, YNNKEL (reference sequence). The CDR3 contains 12 residues. The CDR3 nucleotides are TGTGCCAGCAGCCCGCACAGGGGCGGCTACACCTTC. This gives the protein CASSPHRGGYTF.

This clone was observed a few times. The V and J genes are TRBV3-1 (or the pseudogene TRBV3-2) and TRBJ1-5; D unresolved. With 0 bases removed from V and 6 bases from J, the gap between germline ends came to 6 bases. The CDR3 is made up of 13 amino acids. Looked up from germline, CDR1 is LGHDT and CDR2 is YNNKEL (reference sequence). The CDR3 loop is CASSQDLAQPQHF. The CDR3 nucleotides read TGTGCCAGCAGCCAAGATTTAGCTCAGCCCCAGCATTTT.

The chain joins TRBV6-1 to TRBJ1-2; no reliable D call. CDR1 and CDR2 (germline): MNHNS, SASEGT. The ends were cut back, 2 bases at V and 4 bases at J, with 14 bases in the middle. CDR3 length: 15 amino acids. The CDR3 here is CASSENGWSGYGYTF. DNA of the CDR3: TGTGCCAGCAGTGAAAATGGATGGAGTGGCTATGGCTACACCTTC.

The V and J genes are TRBV7-9 and TRBJ1-1; TRBD1 might be the D (6 bases). Germline values: CDR1 SEHNR, CDR2 FQNEAQ (reference sequence). This CDR3 has 11 amino acids. V lost 3 bases and J lost 9, with 8 bases in between. This CDR3 reads CASSFDRKAFF. The CDR3 bases are TGTGCCAGCAGCTTTGACAGGAAAGCTTTCTTT.

This chain connects TRBV4-2 to TRBJ1-3; D not resolved. The CDR3 spans 13 residues. Between the trimmed V and J ends, which lost 4 bases and 1 base, there was a span of 5 bases. CDR1 and CDR2 from the germline V gene are LGHNA and YNFKEQ. CDR3 residues: CASSPQSGNTIYF. In nucleotides, the CDR3 is TGTGCCAGCAGCCCCCAATCTGGAAACACCATATATTTT.

This chain joins TRBV25-1 and TRBJ2-1; TRBD1 might be the D (5 bases). This CDR3 is built from 14 residues. Deletions cut 5 bases from V and 5 bases from J, with 13 bases between. Per germline, CDR1 MGHDK and CDR2 SYGVNS. The CDR3 DNA reads as TGTGCCAGCAGTTGGCAGGGCCGAGACAATGAGCAGTTCTTC. This translates into CASSWQGRDNEQFF.

The chain combines TRBV7-8 with TRBJ2-7, with 8 bases fitting TRBD1. This CDR3 comprises 14 residues. Germline V CDR1 and CDR2: SGHVS, FQNEAQ. V lost 3 bases and J lost 3; bases outside the gene matches: 4. The CDR3 nucleotides are TGTGCCAGCAGCTTTCAACAGGGGGTCTACGAGCAGTACTTC. Translating gives CASSFQQGVYEQYF.

This clone was observed a single time. The rearrangement uses TRBV19 and TRBJ2-7; 7 bases are shared with TRBD2. Trimming took 10 bases from V and 2 from J; bases not matched to a gene: 14. This CDR3 is built from 15 residues. Germline loops: CDR1 LNHDA, CDR2 SQIVND (reference sequence). The CDR3 sequence: CATAASGGVTYEQYF. Here the CDR3 DNA reads TGTGCCACCGCAGCTAGCGGCGGTGTTACCTACGAGCAGTACTTC.

The gene calls are TRBV5-1 and TRBJ2-7; tentatively, D is TRBD1 (6 bases). V was shortened by 4 bases and J by 5 bases, with 13 bases between the two germline ends. This CDR3 region has 13 residues. The germline V gene has CDR1 SGHRS and CDR2 YFSETQ. The CDR3 nucleotides read TGCGCCAGCAGCGTGTTCAGGGGCGACGAGCAGTACTTC. It is translated as CASSVFRGDEQYF.

The rearrangement links TRBV21-1 to TRBJ2-2; the DNA was not compared with TRBD2, the D call given in the table. TRBV21-1 is listed as a pseudogene. The CDR3 runs to 17 residues. The chain's CDR3 is CASTMEGAGVSTGELFF. The CDR3 DNA sequence: TGTGCCAGCACCATGGAGGGAGCGGGAGTTAGCACCGGGGAGCTGTTTTTT.

The gene calls are TRBV4-2 and TRBJ1-2; TRBD1 is a possible D gene (6 bases). There are 16 residues in the CDR3. V was clipped by 1 base and J by 7 bases, with 19 bases between them. The germline CDR1 and CDR2 sequences are LGHNA and YNFKEQ. CDR3 loop: CASSQGLPGQGGGYTF. The CDR3 DNA is TGTGCCAGCAGCCAAGGGCTTCCGGGACAAGGCGGTGGCTACACCTTC.

This clone was seen only once. The chain uses TRBV3-1 (or the pseudogene TRBV3-2) and TRBJ2-3; no definite D call. CDR1 is LGHDT and CDR2 is YNNKEL in the germline V gene (reference sequence). V lost 0 bases and J lost 8, with 6 bases in between. The length of the CDR3 is 12 residues. Here the CDR3 reads CASSQDRGTQYF. The CDR3 DNA sequence: TGTGCCAGCAGCCAAGATCGAGGTACGCAGTATTTT.

V is TRBV2 and J is TRBJ2-1; 8 bases line up with TRBD2. Trimming took 2 bases from V and 0 from J; bases not matched to a gene: 15. Germline V gives CDR1 SNHLY, CDR2 FYNNEI. The CDR3 is 20 residues long. The CDR3 region is CASSEPSSSGPPSSYNEQFF. For the CDR3, the DNA is TGTGCCAGCAGTGAACCCTCCTCTAGCGGGCCCCCCAGCTCCTACAATGAGCAGTTCTTC.

The chain carries TRBV30 and TRBJ2-1; 9 nucleotides agree with TRBD2. The CDR3 runs 15 residues. In germline, CDR1 is GTSNPN, CDR2 SVGIG (reference sequence). With V trimmed by 1 base and J by 0 bases, 1 base remained unmatched. The CDR3 DNA reads TGTGCCTGGAGTGCAGCGGGGGGCTCCTACAATGAGCAGTTCTTC. Encoded protein: CAWSAAGGSYNEQFF.

The gene calls are TRBV28 and TRBJ1-6, with 7 bases fitting TRBD1. Trimming at V came to 7 bases and at J to 7 bases, leaving 7 bases not matched to a gene. CDR1 is MDHEN and CDR2 is SYDVKM in the germline V gene. The CDR3 extends over 14 amino acids. The CDR3 region has the DNA TGTGCCAGCAACATCGGGACAGCGAATTCACCCCTCCACTTT. Translating gives CASNIGTANSPLHF.

V usage is TRBV28 and J usage is TRBJ1-6, with D possibly TRBD1 on 6 matching bases. CDR1 is MDHEN and CDR2 is SYDVKM in the germline V gene. Trimming pared 5 bases from V and 0 bases from J, leaving 14 bases between. This CDR3 contains 17 residues. The CDR3 protein is CASSLYQGYSYNSPLHF. DNA of the CDR3: TGTGCCAGCAGTCTCTACCAGGGGTACTCCTATAATTCACCCCTCCACTTT.

The V and J genes are TRBV5-1 and TRBJ1-2, with D perhaps matching TRBD1 (5 bases). Germline V lookup: CDR1 SGHRS, CDR2 YFSETQ. Trimming stripped 0 bases from V and 0 bases from J, with 6 bases between. The CDR3 consists of 14 residues. The CDR3 DNA is TGCGCCAGCAGCTTGGAGGGGACTAACTATGGCTACACCTTC. It is translated as CASSLEGTNYGYTF.

This chain joins TRBV7-8 and TRBJ1-1; maybe TRBD1 (6 bases). V lost 1 base to trimming and J lost 4 bases, with 13 bases between them. This CDR3 contains 15 residues. Germline-derived CDR1 and CDR2 are SGHVS and FQNEAQ. This CDR3 reads CASSLGGGVGTEAFF. As DNA, the CDR3 is TGTGCCAGCAGCTTAGGAGGGGGGGTCGGCACTGAAGCTTTCTTT.

This chain links TRBV24-1 with TRBJ1-2; maybe TRBD1 (5 bases). The V end lost 7 bases, the J end lost 8 bases, and 13 bases lay between the germline ends. In germline, CDR1 is KGHDR, CDR2 SFDVKD. The CDR3 totals 12 residues. Here the CDR3 reads CATRAANRGYTF. CDR3 DNA sequence: TGTGCCACCAGGGCGGCGAACAGGGGCTACACCTTC.

The CDR3 protein is CSVVTGYSNQPQHF. The CDR3 region has the DNA TGCAGCGTTGTAACAGGTTATAGCAATCAGCCCCAGCATTTT. The chain joins TRBV29-1 to TRBJ1-5; possibly TRBD1 for D (5 bases). Looked up from germline, CDR1 is SQVTM and CDR2 is ANQGSEA. The germline V and J ends were trimmed by 4 bases and 0 bases, with 10 bases remaining between them. The CDR3 is made up of 14 amino acids.

The V gene is TRBV5-1, the J gene TRBJ2-1, with 12 nucleotides matching TRBD2. The V gene end was trimmed by 4 bases and the J gene end by 6 bases; junction bases not matched to a gene: 14. Germline V gene sequence: CDR1 SGHRS, CDR2 YFSETQ. The CDR3 is made up of 18 amino acids. CDR3 residues: CASSTALAGGPRTNEQFF. In DNA form, the CDR3 reads TGCGCCAGCAGCACCGCCCTAGCGGGAGGGCCGCGTACCAATGAGCAGTTCTTC. Full variable domain (outside the CDR3, taken from reference TRBV5-1 and TRBJ2-1): KAGVTQTPRYLIKTRGQQVTLSCSPISGHRSVSWYQQTPGQGLQFLFEYFSETQRNKGNFPGRFSGRQFSNSRSEMNVSTLELGDSALYLCASSTALAGGPRTNEQFFGPGTRLTVL.

This clone was seen only once. This sequence joins TRBV5-1 and TRBJ2-3; TRBD2 matches 9 bases. V was clipped by 2 bases and J by 0 bases; unmatched bases: 7. Germline values: CDR1 SGHRS, CDR2 YFSETQ. The CDR3 length is 17 residues. CDR3 sequence (DNA): TGCGCCAGCAGCTTAAGGTTAGCGGGAGCGAGCACAGATACGCAGTATTTT. Residues: CASSLRLAGASTDTQYF.

The chain employs TRBV6-5 and TRBJ2-7; 8 positions agree with TRBD1. Trimming at V came to 5 bases and at J to 5 bases, leaving 2 bases not matched to a gene. The CDR3 has 12 amino acids. Germline assignment: CDR1 MNHEY and CDR2 SVGAGI. The CDR3 region has the DNA TGTGCCAGCAGTCGACAGGGGAACGAGCAGTACTTC. Residues: CASSRQGNEQYF.

The chain links TRBV7-9 to TRBJ2-1, with a tentative D call TRBD1 (5 bases). V was cut by 2 bases and J by 6 bases, with 17 bases left in between. The CDR3 sequence is 16 residues long. From germline, CDR1 is SEHNR and CDR2 FQNEAQ (reference sequence). This CDR3 is CASSLTPGAAVNEQFF. CDR3 coding DNA: TGTGCCAGCAGCTTAACACCTGGGGCGGCGGTCAATGAGCAGTTCTTC.

In DNA form, the CDR3 reads TGTGCCAGCAGTTACTCTTTCCGCAGCCAAGAGACCCAGTACTTC. It is translated as CASSYSFRSQETQYF. The chain combines TRBV6-5 with TRBJ2-5; D unresolved. Looked up from germline, CDR1 is MNHEY and CDR2 is SVGAGI. V dropped 0 bases and J dropped 1 base, with 9 bases sitting between them. This CDR3 has 15 residues.